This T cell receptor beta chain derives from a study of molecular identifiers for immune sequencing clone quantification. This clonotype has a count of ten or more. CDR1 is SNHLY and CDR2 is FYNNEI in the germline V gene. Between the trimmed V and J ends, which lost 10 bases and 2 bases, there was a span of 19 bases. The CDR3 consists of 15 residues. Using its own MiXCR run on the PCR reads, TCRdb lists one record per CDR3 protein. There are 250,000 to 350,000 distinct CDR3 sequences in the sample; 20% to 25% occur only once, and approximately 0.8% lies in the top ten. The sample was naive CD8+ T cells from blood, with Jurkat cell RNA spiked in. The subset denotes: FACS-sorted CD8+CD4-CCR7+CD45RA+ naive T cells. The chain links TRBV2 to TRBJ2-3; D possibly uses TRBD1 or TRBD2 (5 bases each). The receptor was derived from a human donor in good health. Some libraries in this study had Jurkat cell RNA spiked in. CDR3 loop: CANSTWGSFTDTQYF. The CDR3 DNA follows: TGTGCCAACTCCACCTGGGGGAGTTTCACAGATACGCAGTATTTT.